Listed here are 17 T cell receptor beta chains from one sample, sequenced in a study of blood T cell repertoires in COVID-19. TCRdb keeps only in-frame clones here, not all; method: immunoSEQ multiplex PCR. The sample lists about 490,000 clones; 70% to 90% were seen once. The material sequenced was peripheral blood. These receptors originate from a human donor in a cohort sampled during active COVID-19.

The chain combines TRBV28 with TRBJ1-6; D is possibly TRBD1 (5 bases). Germline V CDR1 and CDR2: MDHEN, SYDVKM. The CDR3 covers 15 residues. V gave up 2 bases and J gave up 10 bases, with 15 bases separating them. The chain's CDR3 is CASSLLQGHGSPLHF. The CDR3 DNA follows: TGTGCCAGCAGTTTACTACAAGGACACGGCTCACCCCTCCACTTT.

The chain carries TRBV11-2 and TRBJ2-5; 9 bases line up with TRBD2. This CDR3 contains 14 residues. Germline CDR1 and CDR2: SGHAT and FQNNGV. Trimming took 5 bases from V and 2 from J; bases not matched to a gene: 3. The CDR3 region is CASSPGLAQETQYF. In DNA form, the CDR3 reads TGTGCCAGCAGCCCCGGACTAGCGCAAGAGACCCAGTACTTC. Full variable domain (outside the CDR3, taken from reference TRBV11-2 and TRBJ2-5): EAGVAQSPRYKIIEKRQSVAFWCNPISGHATLYWYQQILGQGPKLLIQFQNNGVVDDSQLPKDRFSAERLKGVDSTLKIQPAKLEDSAVYLCASSPGLAQETQYFGPGTRLLVL.

The chain links TRBV24-1 to TRBJ1-3; no clear D. Trimming removed 2 bases at V and 5 bases at J, with 9 bases between. The CDR3 consists of 14 residues. CDR1 is KGHDR, CDR2 SFDVKD, per germline. CDR3 DNA sequence: TGTGCCACCAGTGATTCCAATGAGAGAAACACCATATATTTT. Amino acids: CATSDSNERNTIYF.

This chain links TRBV5-1 with TRBJ1-2; D might be TRBD1 (6 bases). The CDR3 has 14 residues. The germline V gene has CDR1 SGHRS and CDR2 YFSETQ. The V end lost 4 bases, the J end lost 0 bases, and 10 bases lay between the germline ends. DNA of the CDR3: TGCGCCAGCAGCCCAGGGGAGACTAACTATGGCTACACCTTC. Translated, it gives CASSPGETNYGYTF.

The gene calls are TRBV21-1 and TRBJ2-2; the DNA was not used to check the table's D call, TRBD2. TRBV21-1 is assigned pseudogene status. The CDR3 length is 19 residues. CDR3 amino acids: CASGPGTSGGPPNTGELFF. CDR3 nucleotides: TGTGCCAGCGGGCCTGGGACTAGCGGGGGCCCCCCGAACACCGGGGAGCTGTTTTTT.

The genes are TRBV11-2 and TRBJ2-7; 9 bases match TRBD2. The CDR3 covers 13 residues. V was pared by 6 bases and J by 7 bases, with 7 bases of the junction left unmatched. Germline V lookup: CDR1 SGHAT, CDR2 FQNNGV. DNA of the CDR3: TGTGCCAGCAGTCTAGCGGGGCGGGGGGAGCAGTACTTC. Protein product: CASSLAGRGEQYF.

The V call is TRBV24-1, the J call TRBJ2-2, with D perhaps matching TRBD2 (6 bases). The CDR3 has 14 amino acids. Trimming took off 4 bases at V and 4 bases at J, with 9 bases between the two ends. Germline CDR1 is KGHDR and CDR2 is SFDVKD. CDR3 bases: TGTGCCACCAGTGAGGCGGGATTCACCGGGGAGCTGTTTTTT. It translates to CATSEAGFTGELFF.

This clone came up once. The chain combines TRBV2 with TRBJ1-1, with 7 bases matching TRBD1. Unmatched junction bases numbered 8, after V lost 6 bases and J lost 7 bases. Germline CDR1 reads SNHLY; CDR2 reads FYNNEI. This CDR3 is 13 amino acids long. As DNA, the CDR3 is TGTGCCAGCAGGAGGGGACAGCAATATGAAGCTTTCTTT. As protein: CASRRGQQYEAFF.

This chain links TRBV5-1 with TRBJ2-3; tentative D call: TRBD1 (5 bases). The CDR3 sequence is 14 residues long. The V end was cut by 2 bases, the J end by 2 bases, with 9 bases between. CDR1 is SGHRS and CDR2 is YFSETQ in the germline V gene. CDR3 in amino acids: CASSLQDLTDTQYF. The CDR3 DNA follows: TGCGCCAGCAGCTTACAGGACCTCACAGATACGCAGTATTTT. Supplemented by reference TRBV5-1 and TRBJ2-3, the full variable domain reads KAGVTQTPRYLIKTRGQQVTLSCSPISGHRSVSWYQQTPGQGLQFLFEYFSETQRNKGNFPGRFSGRQFSNSRSEMNVSTLELGDSALYLCASSLQDLTDTQYFGPGTRLTVL.

The chain carries TRBV19 and TRBJ1-4; D is ambiguous. CDR1 is LNHDA, CDR2 SQIVND, per germline (reference sequence). V dropped 6 bases and J dropped 6 bases, with 11 bases sitting between them. The CDR3 spans 13 residues. CDR3 protein: CASRPLEHEKLFF. The CDR3 DNA is TGTGCCAGTAGGCCCCTAGAGCATGAAAAACTGTTTTTT.

V and J are TRBV10-3 and TRBJ1-1; D is unclear. Germline values: CDR1 ENHRY, CDR2 SYGVKD. The V and J ends lost 3 bases and 5 bases respectively, with 13 bases between them. This CDR3 region has 14 residues. The CDR3 DNA reads TGTGCCATCAGTGACGAGGGCAGTTGGACTGAAGCTTTCTTT. It translates to CAISDEGSWTEAFF.

This chain links TRBV4-3 with TRBJ1-5, with D uncertain. This CDR3 has 15 residues. CDR1 is LGHNA and CDR2 is YSLEER in the germline V gene. V was clipped by 1 base and J by 2 bases, with 9 bases between them. CDR3: CASSQGVFGNQPQHF. CDR3 nucleotide sequence: TGCGCCAGCAGCCAAGGAGTGTTCGGCAATCAGCCCCAGCATTTT.

The chain links TRBV28 to TRBJ1-5, with D tentatively TRBD1 (5 bases). CDR1 and CDR2 from the germline V gene are MDHEN and SYDVKM. The CDR3 totals 17 residues. Trimming shortened V by 6 bases and J by 2 bases, and 20 bases separated the two germline ends. The CDR3 nucleotides read TGTGCCAGCAGCTCCGAGTGGGGGGGGAACGGCAATCAGCCCCAGCATTTT. Encoded protein: CASSSEWGGNGNQPQHF.

V gene TRBV4-1 combines with J gene TRBJ2-6; the D gene is possibly TRBD1 (6 bases). Trimming stripped 0 bases from V and 1 base from J, with 7 bases between. Per the germline V gene, CDR1 is MGHRA and CDR2 is YSYEKL. The CDR3 has 16 amino acids. The CDR3 DNA reads TGCGCCAGCAGCCAAGATGACAGGTCTGGGGCCAACGTCCTGACTTTC. It is translated as CASSQDDRSGANVLTF.

The chain links TRBV5-1 to TRBJ2-5, with 10 bases lining up with TRBD2. Germline-derived CDR1 and CDR2 are SGHRS and YFSETQ. This CDR3 region has 16 residues. J lost 2 bases, V lost 5 bases, and 9 bases had no gene match. This CDR3 reads CASRHPSGSQQETQYF. DNA of the CDR3: TGCGCCAGCAGACATCCTAGCGGGAGCCAACAAGAGACCCAGTACTTC.

This clone was seen a single time. The chain joins TRBV18 to TRBJ2-3, with TRBD2 identical over 8 bases. The germline gives CDR1 KGHSH, CDR2 LQKENI. V shed 5 bases and J 3 bases; nucleotides not matched to a gene: 4. The CDR3 contains 14 residues. The CDR3 DNA reads as TGTGCCAGCTCAGAGCGGGAGAAAACAGATACGCAGTATTTT. Its translation: CASSEREKTDTQYF.

The chain combines TRBV27 with TRBJ2-5; 16 bases are a match to TRBD2. CDR3 length: 18 residues. The germline CDR1 and CDR2 sequences are MNHEY and SMNVEV (reference sequence). The ends lost 6 bases at V and 5 bases at J; junction bases unmatched: 12. Here the CDR3 DNA reads TGTGCCAGCAGCCGCAGCCTACCGGGACTAGCGGGAGGGGAGACCCAGTACTTC. Translated, it gives CASSRSLPGLAGGETQYF.